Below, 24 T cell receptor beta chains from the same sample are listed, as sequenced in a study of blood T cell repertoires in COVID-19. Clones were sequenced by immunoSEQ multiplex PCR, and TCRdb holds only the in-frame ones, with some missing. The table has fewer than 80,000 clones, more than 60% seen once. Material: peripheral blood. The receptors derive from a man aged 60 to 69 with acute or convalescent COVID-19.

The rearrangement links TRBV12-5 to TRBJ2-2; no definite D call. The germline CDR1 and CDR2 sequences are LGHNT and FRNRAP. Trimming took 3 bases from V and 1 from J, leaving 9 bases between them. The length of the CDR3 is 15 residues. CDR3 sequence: CASGLIEMNTGELFF. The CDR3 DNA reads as TGTGCTAGTGGTTTAATAGAGATGAACACCGGGGAGCTGTTTTTT.

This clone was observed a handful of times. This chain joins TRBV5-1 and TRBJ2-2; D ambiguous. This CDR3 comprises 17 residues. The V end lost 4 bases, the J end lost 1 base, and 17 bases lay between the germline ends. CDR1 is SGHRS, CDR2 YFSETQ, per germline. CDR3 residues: CASSPSPRFVNTGELFF. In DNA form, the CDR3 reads TGCGCCAGCAGCCCTTCACCGAGGTTCGTGAACACCGGGGAGCTGTTTTTT.

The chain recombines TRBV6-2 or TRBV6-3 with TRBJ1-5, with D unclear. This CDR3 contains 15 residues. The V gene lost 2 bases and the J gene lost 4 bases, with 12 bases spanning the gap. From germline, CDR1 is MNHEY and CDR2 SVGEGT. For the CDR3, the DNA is TGTGCCAGCAGTTACGTCCAGGAATGGAATCAGCCCCAGCATTTT. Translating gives CASSYVQEWNQPQHF.

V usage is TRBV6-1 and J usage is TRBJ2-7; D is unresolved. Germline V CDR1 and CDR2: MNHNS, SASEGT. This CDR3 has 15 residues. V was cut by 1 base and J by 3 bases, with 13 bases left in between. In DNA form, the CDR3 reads TGTGCCAGCAGTGAAGAGGAGACCGCCGACTACGAGCAGTACTTC. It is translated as CASSEEETADYEQYF.

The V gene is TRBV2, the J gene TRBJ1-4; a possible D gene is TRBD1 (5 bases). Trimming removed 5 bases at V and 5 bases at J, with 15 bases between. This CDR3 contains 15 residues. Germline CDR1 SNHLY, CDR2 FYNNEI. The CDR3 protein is CASSKGSRVNEKLFF. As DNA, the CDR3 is TGTGCCAGCAGTAAAGGTTCCAGGGTAAATGAAAAACTGTTTTTT.

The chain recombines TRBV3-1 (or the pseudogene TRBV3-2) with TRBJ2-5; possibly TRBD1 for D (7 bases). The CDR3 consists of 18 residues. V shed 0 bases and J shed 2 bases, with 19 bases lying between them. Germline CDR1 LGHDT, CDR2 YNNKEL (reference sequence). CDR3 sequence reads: CASSQDPTRQGGQETQYF. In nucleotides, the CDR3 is TGTGCCAGCAGCCAAGACCCCACTAGACAGGGAGGTCAAGAGACCCAGTACTTC.

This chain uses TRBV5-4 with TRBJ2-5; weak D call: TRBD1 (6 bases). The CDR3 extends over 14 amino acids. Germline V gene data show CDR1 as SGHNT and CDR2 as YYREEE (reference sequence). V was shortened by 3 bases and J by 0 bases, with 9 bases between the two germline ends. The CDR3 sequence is CASSSTGNQETQYF. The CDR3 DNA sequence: TGTGCCAGCAGCTCGACAGGAAACCAAGAGACCCAGTACTTC.

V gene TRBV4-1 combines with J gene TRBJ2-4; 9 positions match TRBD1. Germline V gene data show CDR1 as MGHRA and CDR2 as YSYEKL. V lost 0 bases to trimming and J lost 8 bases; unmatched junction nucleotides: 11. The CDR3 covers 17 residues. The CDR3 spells CASSQELGQGLQDIQYF. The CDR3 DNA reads TGCGCCAGCAGCCAAGAGTTGGGACAGGGCTTGCAGGACATTCAGTACTTC.

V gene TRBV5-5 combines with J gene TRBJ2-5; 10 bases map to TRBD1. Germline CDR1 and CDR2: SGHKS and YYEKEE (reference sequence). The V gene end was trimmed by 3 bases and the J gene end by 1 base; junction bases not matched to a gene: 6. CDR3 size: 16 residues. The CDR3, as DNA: TGTGCCAGCAGCTCGAGGACAGGGGGACCCCAAGAGACCCAGTACTTC. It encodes CASSSRTGGPQETQYF.

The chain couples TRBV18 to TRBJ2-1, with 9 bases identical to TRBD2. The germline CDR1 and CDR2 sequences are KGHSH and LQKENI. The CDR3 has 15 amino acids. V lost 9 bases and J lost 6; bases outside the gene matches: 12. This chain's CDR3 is CASHPSSGEGNEQFF. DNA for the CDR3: TGTGCCAGTCACCCTTCTAGCGGGGAAGGCAATGAGCAGTTCTTC.

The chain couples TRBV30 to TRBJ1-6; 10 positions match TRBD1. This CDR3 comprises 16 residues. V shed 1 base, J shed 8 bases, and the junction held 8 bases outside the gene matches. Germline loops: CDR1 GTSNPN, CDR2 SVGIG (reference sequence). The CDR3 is CAWSGRGGTGDSPLHF. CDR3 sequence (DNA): TGTGCCTGGAGTGGGCGGGGAGGGACAGGGGATTCACCCCTCCACTTT.

The CDR3 coding sequence is TGTGCCAGCAGCTCTATACCCTCTAGCGGGGGAAACACAGATACGCAGTATTTT. Translation: CASSSIPSSGGNTDTQYF. J is TRBJ2-3 and V is TRBV7-9; 10 positions agree with TRBD2. The CDR3 is 18 residues long. CDR1 is SEHNR, CDR2 FQNEAQ, per germline (reference sequence). With V trimmed by 4 bases and J by 2 bases, 12 bases remained unmatched.

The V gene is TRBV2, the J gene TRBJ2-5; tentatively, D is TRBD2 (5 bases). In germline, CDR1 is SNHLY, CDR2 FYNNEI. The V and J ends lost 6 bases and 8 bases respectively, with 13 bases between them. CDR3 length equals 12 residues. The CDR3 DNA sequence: TGTGCCAGCAGCTTGGTGGGGAGTACCCAGTACTTC. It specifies CASSLVGSTQYF. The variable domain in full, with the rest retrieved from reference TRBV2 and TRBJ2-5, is EPEVTQTPSHQVTQMGQEVILRCVPISNHLYFYWYRQILGQKVEFLVSFYNNEISEKSEIFDDQFSVERPDGSNFTLKIRSTKLEDSAMYFCASSLVGSTQYFGPGTRLLVL.

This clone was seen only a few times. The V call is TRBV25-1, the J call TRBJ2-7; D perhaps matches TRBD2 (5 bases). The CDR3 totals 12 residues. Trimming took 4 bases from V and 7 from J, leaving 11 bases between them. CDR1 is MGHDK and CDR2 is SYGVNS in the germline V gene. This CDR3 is CASSARRKEQYV. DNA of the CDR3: TGTGCCAGCAGTGCCCGGAGGAAAGAGCAGTACGTC.

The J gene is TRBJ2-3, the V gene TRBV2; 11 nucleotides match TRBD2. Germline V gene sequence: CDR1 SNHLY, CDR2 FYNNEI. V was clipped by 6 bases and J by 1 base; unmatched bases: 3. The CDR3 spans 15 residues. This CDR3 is CASRGLAERTDTQYF. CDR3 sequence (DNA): TGTGCCAGCAGGGGACTAGCGGAGCGCACAGATACGCAGTATTTT.

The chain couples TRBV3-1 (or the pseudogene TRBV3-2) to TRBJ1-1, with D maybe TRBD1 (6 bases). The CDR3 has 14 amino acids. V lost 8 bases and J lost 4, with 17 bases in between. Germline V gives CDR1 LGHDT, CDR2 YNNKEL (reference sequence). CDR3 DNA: TGTGCCAGCGGCCCCGGACAGAGGGCCACTGAAGCTTTCTTT. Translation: CASGPGQRATEAFF.

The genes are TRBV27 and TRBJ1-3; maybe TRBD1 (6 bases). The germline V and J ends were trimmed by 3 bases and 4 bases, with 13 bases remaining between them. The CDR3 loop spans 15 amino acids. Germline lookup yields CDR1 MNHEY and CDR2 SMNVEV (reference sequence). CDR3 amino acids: CASSFSWTEGNTIYF. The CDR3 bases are TGTGCCAGCAGTTTTTCTTGGACAGAAGGAAACACCATATATTTT.

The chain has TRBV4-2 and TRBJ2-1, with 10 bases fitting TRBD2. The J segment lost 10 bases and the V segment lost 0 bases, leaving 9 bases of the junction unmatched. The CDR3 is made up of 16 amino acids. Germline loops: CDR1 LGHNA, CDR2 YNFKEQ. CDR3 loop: CASSQDHQREGTEQFF. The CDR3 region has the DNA TGTGCCAGCAGCCAAGATCATCAGCGGGAGGGTACAGAGCAGTTCTTC.

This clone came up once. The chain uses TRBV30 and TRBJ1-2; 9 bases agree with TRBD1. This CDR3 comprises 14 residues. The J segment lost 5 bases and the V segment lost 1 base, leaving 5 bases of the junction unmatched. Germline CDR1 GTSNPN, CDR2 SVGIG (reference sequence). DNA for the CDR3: TGTGCCTGGAGTGGTACAGGGGGCGGGTATGGCTACACCTTC. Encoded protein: CAWSGTGGGYGYTF.

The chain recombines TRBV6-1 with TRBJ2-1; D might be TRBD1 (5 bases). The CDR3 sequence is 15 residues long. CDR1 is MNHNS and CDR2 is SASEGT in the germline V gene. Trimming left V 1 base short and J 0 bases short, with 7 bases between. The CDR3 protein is CASSEDRSSYNEQFF. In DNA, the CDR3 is TGTGCCAGCAGTGAAGACAGGAGCTCCTACAATGAGCAGTTCTTC.

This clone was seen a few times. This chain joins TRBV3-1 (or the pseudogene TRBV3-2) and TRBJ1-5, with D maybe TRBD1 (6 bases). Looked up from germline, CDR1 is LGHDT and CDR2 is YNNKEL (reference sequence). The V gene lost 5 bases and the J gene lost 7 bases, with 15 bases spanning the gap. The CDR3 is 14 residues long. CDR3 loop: CASSSGGQGQPQHF. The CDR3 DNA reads TGTGCCAGCAGCTCCGGGGGGCAGGGACAGCCCCAGCATTTT.

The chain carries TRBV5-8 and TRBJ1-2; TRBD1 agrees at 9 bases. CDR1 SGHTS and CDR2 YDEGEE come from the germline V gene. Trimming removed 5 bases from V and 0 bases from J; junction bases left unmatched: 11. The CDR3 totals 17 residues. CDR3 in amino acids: CASRTGQGSPSNYGYTF. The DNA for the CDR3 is TGTGCCAGCAGAACTGGACAGGGGTCCCCCTCTAACTATGGCTACACCTTC.

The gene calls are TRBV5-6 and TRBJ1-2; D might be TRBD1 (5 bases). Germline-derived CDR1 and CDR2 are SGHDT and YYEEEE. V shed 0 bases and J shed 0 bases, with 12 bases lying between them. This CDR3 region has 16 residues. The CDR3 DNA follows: TGTGCCAGCAGCTTGGACCTGACAGACACTAACTATGGCTACACCTTC. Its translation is CASSLDLTDTNYGYTF.

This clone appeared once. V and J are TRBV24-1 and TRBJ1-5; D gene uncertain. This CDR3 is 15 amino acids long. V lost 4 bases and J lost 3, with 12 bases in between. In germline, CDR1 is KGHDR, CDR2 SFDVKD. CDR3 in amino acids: CATSDATGLNQPQHF. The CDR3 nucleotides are TGTGCCACCAGTGACGCCACCGGACTCAATCAGCCCCAGCATTTT.